Sequencing of this T cell receptor (beta chain) was carried out in a study of T-cell memory formation after mild COVID-19 (dated by TCRdb to the early 2020s). About the investigation overall: TCR sequence clusters from the two donors were largely donor specific. In two donors, T-cell clones that expanded and contracted after mild COVID-19 were tracked by sequencing TCRalpha and TCRbeta repertoires over time. Two young, previously healthy adult volunteers, one female and one male, were included in the cohort.

Trimming costs V 0 bases and J 3 bases, and their ends lie 12 bases apart. Spanning cysteine to phenylalanine, the CDR3 consists of 15 amino acids. Only the CDR3 region is kept as DNA, spanning 45 bases read in frame from base 1. CDR1 and CDR2 were assigned from the germline V gene as MNHEY and SVGEGT. Concerning this clonotype itself: This clone's antigen is unknown. No base qualities exist here, and no much larger clone lies one base off it.

Ficoll-Paque density gradient centrifugation was used to isolate PBMCs. Sequencing was carried out with an Illumina NovaSeq 6000. TCRalpha and TCRbeta cDNA libraries were constructed by 5'RACE with constant-segment primers, with sample barcodes and unique molecular identifiers being introduced. Trizol reagent was used to extract RNA from every sample. Amplification of the libraries took two PCR steps, and the second step added a second sample barcode plus Illumina TruSeq adapters. Sequencing of the libraries was done on an Illumina NovaSeq, producing 2 x 150 bp paired-end reads. As for the authors' bioinformatics: Reads were demultiplexed and collapsed into UMI-guided consensus sequences with migec v1.2.7. With mixcr v2.1.11, UMI consensuses were aligned to TRA and TRB V and J templates and assembled into clonotypes. A clonotype was counted as expanded or contracted only when both edgeR and NoisET called the clonotype significant, with the noise models trained on biological replicates. For edgeR calls, a false discovery rate-adjusted p below 0.01 and a log2 fold-change threshold of 1 were applied. As an exploratory analysis of dynamics, PCA with hierarchical clustering was applied to max-normalized trajectories of the 1000 most abundant clonotypes. Each responding clone was given a CD4 or CD8 phenotype based on the CD4+ and CD8+ repertoires, which had been sequenced separately. The public reads were quality trimmed at Q25 with fastp and then assembled into clones with MiXCR by TCRdb, keeping productive beta chains. Duplicate CDR3 protein sequences are folded into a single record with the most common DNA and genes. V and J calls and clone size were set by TCRdb, not the authors. The sample table lists tens of thousands of distinct CDR3 sequences, roughly 12% of them with a count of one. The ten largest make up 41% of the sample.

What the study reported, not specific to this receptor: Some responding clones were detected in pre-infection memory, which suggested that pre-existing cross-reactive memory T cells had joined the SARS-CoV-2 response. The second-wave clones that peaked on day 37 were not confirmed to be SARS-CoV-2 specific. Only two mild cases were covered in the study, and larger cohorts including severe cases with pre-infection samples were considered necessary. Clones contracting from day 15 to 85 had balanced CD4/CD8 phenotypes, while a second wave expanding from day 15 to 37 was biased towards CD4+. Contracting CD4+ clones were located mainly in the CM and EM memory subsets, whereas CD8+ clones were found to be enriched in EMRA.

The sequence was collected from a man aged 18 to 29 who had mild COVID-19 (a few samples of this study predate the infection). The sample titles of this study are shuffled in the database, so cell type and time point are left out; the donor was told from shared clones. The chain was built from TRBV6-2 or TRBV6-3 and TRBJ2-7; a confident D gene designation cannot be given. The sequenced material came from PBMCs or a T cell subset sorted from them (not recorded which). The CDR3 corresponds to CASSYSNGAHYEQYF. The sequenced DNA is TGTGCCAGCAGTTACTCAAATGGAGCCCACTACGAGCAGTACTTC.